The 30 T cell receptor beta chains in this list originate from one sample, sequenced in a study of cytomegalovirus exposure and HLA in healthy donors. Primers included in the PCR were 60 Vbeta and 13 Jbeta primers. Produced via immunoSEQ multiplex PCR; TCRdb's table is partial and in-frame only. Of under 200,000 clones listed, roughly 80% are singletons. The sample taken for sequencing was PBMCs. These receptors were obtained from a female donor in good health and CMV-seronegative.

The rearrangement joins TRBV7-9 to TRBJ2-7, with 11 bases lining up with TRBD2. The trim removed 5 bases at V and 6 bases at J, leaving 15 bases unmatched. Germline assignment: CDR1 SEHNR and CDR2 FQNEAQ (reference sequence). The CDR3 totals 17 residues. CDR3: CASSVERLAGRAPEQYF. In nucleotides, the CDR3 is TGTGCCAGCAGCGTGGAGCGACTAGCGGGAAGGGCTCCCGAGCAGTACTTC.

V is TRBV7-2 and J is TRBJ2-7, with a possible D match to TRBD2 (6 bases). This CDR3 region has 15 residues. Trimming stripped 3 bases from V and 6 bases from J, with 18 bases between. Germline CDR1 and CDR2: SGHTA and FQGNSA. CDR3 loop: CASSFSGGLVGEQYF. CDR3 sequence (DNA): TGTGCCAGCAGCTTCTCTGGGGGACTCGTGGGCGAGCAGTACTTC.

The chain is built from TRBV6-6 and TRBJ2-3, with D maybe TRBD2 (6 bases). Germline V gene data show CDR1 as MNHNY and CDR2 as SVGAGI (reference sequence). The ends were cut back, 2 bases at V and 1 base at J, with 10 bases in the middle. This CDR3 has 15 residues. CDR3 coding DNA: TGTGCCAGCAGTTACCAACCGGGGGGCACAGATACGCAGTATTTT. Protein: CASSYQPGGTDTQYF.

The J gene is TRBJ1-1, the V gene TRBV7-2; TRBD1 is a possible D gene (6 bases). The CDR3 has 14 residues. Trimming stripped 8 bases from V and 4 bases from J, with 17 bases between. CDR1 is SGHTA, CDR2 FQGNSA, per germline. This CDR3 reads CASAVGGGLTEAFF. The CDR3 DNA is TGTGCCAGCGCTGTGGGGGGGGGCCTCACTGAAGCTTTCTTT.

The chain carries TRBV7-3 and TRBJ1-6; 8 bases line up with TRBD1. Trimming took 2 bases from V and 8 from J; bases not matched to a gene: 5. This CDR3 region has 15 residues. Germline CDR1 SGHTA, CDR2 FQGTGA. DNA for the CDR3: TGTGCCAGCAGCTTAGGACAGGGATTCGATTCACCCCTCCACTTT. Encoded protein: CASSLGQGFDSPLHF.

This clone was detected a few times. The rearrangement uses TRBV7-9 and TRBJ2-3; tentatively, D is TRBD2 (6 bases). V lost 4 bases, J lost 6 bases, and 14 bases lay in between. The CDR3 is 14 amino acids. Germline-derived CDR1 and CDR2 are SEHNR and FQNEAQ (reference sequence). The CDR3 region is CASSSLPSADTQYF. In DNA form, the CDR3 reads TGTGCCAGCAGCTCCCTGCCTAGCGCCGATACGCAGTATTTT.

This clone showed up just a few times. This chain connects TRBV6-4 to TRBJ2-3; the match to TRBD2 covers 10 bases. J was trimmed by 4 bases and V by 0 bases; bases with no gene match: 1. The CDR3 totals 15 residues. CDR1 and CDR2 (germline): MRHNA, SNTAGT. CDR3 DNA sequence: TGTGCCAGCAGTGACTCTAGCGGGGGGCCAGATACGCAGTATTTT. Amino acids: CASSDSSGGPDTQYF.

This chain joins TRBV11-2 and TRBJ2-7, with 8 bases aligning to TRBD2. The trim removed 3 bases at V and 5 bases at J, leaving 6 bases unmatched. The CDR3 extends over 14 amino acids. In germline, CDR1 is SGHAT, CDR2 FQNNGV. In nucleotides, the CDR3 is TGTGCCAGCAGCTTGAATAGCGGGGCCAACGAGCAGTACTTC. Translated: CASSLNSGANEQYF.

This sequence joins TRBV5-6 and TRBJ2-5; D perhaps matches TRBD1 (6 bases). Matching the DNA end better, TRBJ2-7 makes the J call doubtful. Germline V gene lookup returns CDR1 SGHDT and CDR2 YYEEEE. This CDR3 spans 13 amino acids. CDR3: CASRIQGTYEQYF. CDR3 in DNA: TGTGCCAGCAGGATACAGGGTACCTACGAGCAGTACTTC.

The rearrangement links TRBV28 to TRBJ2-2; 10 bases align to TRBD2. The CDR3 is 16 residues long. The V gene's germline CDR1 is MDHEN and CDR2 SYDVKM. The trim removed 3 bases at V and 5 bases at J, leaving 6 bases unmatched. The CDR3 region is CASSFGASGGTGELFF. The CDR3 bases are TGTGCCAGCAGTTTCGGGGCTAGCGGGGGTACCGGGGAGCTGTTTTTT.

This clone was detected only a few times. The V and J genes are TRBV5-1 and TRBJ2-3; D gene ambiguous. In germline, CDR1 is SGHRS, CDR2 YFSETQ. This CDR3 has 14 amino acids. The V end was cut by 0 bases, the J end by 2 bases, with 7 bases between. As DNA, the CDR3 is TGCGCCAGCAGCTTGGGAACAAACACAGATACGCAGTATTTT. The encoded protein is CASSLGTNTDTQYF.

The chain couples TRBV18 to TRBJ1-1; 10 bases agree with TRBD1. The CDR3 is made up of 20 amino acids. The germline gives CDR1 KGHSH, CDR2 LQKENI. With 5 bases clipped from V and 5 bases from J, the junction kept 23 bases outside the gene matches. The CDR3 here is CASSNPGDRGRFTGSTEAFF. In nucleotides, the CDR3 is TGTGCCAGCTCAAACCCCGGTGACAGGGGGCGCTTTACGGGCAGTACTGAAGCTTTCTTT.

The chain uses TRBV19 and TRBJ1-4; 9 positions agree with TRBD1. The germline V gene has CDR1 LNHDA and CDR2 SQIVND (reference sequence). V lost 6 bases to trimming and J lost 3 bases; unmatched junction nucleotides: 5. This CDR3 is built from 15 residues. The DNA of the CDR3 is TGTGCCAGTAGCACAGGGGGCTTGGCTAATGAAAAACTGTTTTTT. Encoded protein: CASSTGGLANEKLFF.

The chain employs TRBV5-1 and TRBJ2-1; TRBD2 agrees at 10 bases. The CDR3 contains 17 residues. Germline loops: CDR1 SGHRS, CDR2 YFSETQ. V was clipped by 4 bases and J by 2 bases; unmatched bases: 9. The CDR3 coding sequence is TGCGCCAGCAGCCCGGGGGCTAGCGGGGGCCCCTACAATGAGCAGTTCTTC. Translation gives CASSPGASGGPYNEQFF.

V usage is TRBV19 and J usage is TRBJ1-2, with D possibly being TRBD1 (6 bases). This CDR3 has 17 amino acids. V lost 3 bases to trimming and J lost 5 bases, with 22 bases between them. Germline V gives CDR1 LNHDA, CDR2 SQIVND (reference sequence). The CDR3 region is CASSISGDTAHPYGYTF. In nucleotides, the CDR3 is TGTGCCAGTAGTATTTCTGGGGACACCGCTCATCCTTATGGCTACACCTTC.

The chain has TRBV5-1 and TRBJ2-2; 9 nucleotides agree with TRBD2. With V trimmed by 0 bases and J by 1 base, 1 base remained unmatched. CDR3 length: 16 amino acids. Germline V gene sequence: CDR1 SGHRS, CDR2 YFSETQ. The CDR3 sequence: CASSLEAGGNTGELFF. CDR3 nucleotides: TGCGCCAGCAGCTTGGAAGCGGGGGGGAACACCGGGGAGCTGTTTTTT.

This chain joins TRBV4-1 and TRBJ1-1; 8 bases map to TRBD1. The CDR3 extends over 15 amino acids. V lost 4 bases and J lost 0; bases outside the gene matches: 4. From germline, CDR1 is MGHRA and CDR2 YSYEKL. This CDR3 is CASSLGTGLNTEAFF. The DNA for the CDR3 is TGCGCCAGCAGCCTTGGGACAGGCTTGAACACTGAAGCTTTCTTT.

This clone was seen only a few times. The V gene is TRBV5-1, the J gene TRBJ2-2; tentative D call: TRBD2 (5 bases). Looked up from germline, CDR1 is SGHRS and CDR2 is YFSETQ. The CDR3 covers 16 residues. V was shortened by 1 base and J by 5 bases, with 15 bases between the two germline ends. CDR3 sequence reads: CASSLYGSAETGELFF. The CDR3 DNA is TGCGCCAGCAGCTTGTATGGTAGCGCCGAAACCGGGGAGCTGTTTTTT.

This sequence joins TRBV30 and TRBJ1-6, with D possibly being TRBD1 (5 bases). The CDR3 spans 15 residues. V lost 0 bases and J lost 8, with 14 bases in between. The germline CDR1 and CDR2 sequences are GTSNPN and SVGIG (reference sequence). The CDR3 DNA is TGTGCCTGGAGTGTAGCCAGGGCGGGGGATTCACCCCTCCACTTT. Residues: CAWSVARAGDSPLHF. Variable domain in full (rest from reference TRBV30 and TRBJ1-6): SQTIHQWPATLVQPVGSPLSLECTVEGTSNPNLYWYRQAAGRGLQLLFYSVGIGQISSEVPQNLSASRPQDRQFILSSKKLLLSDSGFYLCAWSVARAGDSPLHFGNGTRLTVT.

The genes are TRBV13 and TRBJ2-5, with 10 bases identical to TRBD2. Losses at the gene ends were 1 base for V and 3 bases for J; bases not matched to a gene: 5. The CDR3 is 16 residues long. Per germline, CDR1 PRHDT and CDR2 FYEKMQ (reference sequence). CDR3 coding DNA: TGTGCCAGCAGCTTAGAAGCGGGAGGGGTCGAAGAGACCCAGTACTTC. This gives the protein CASSLEAGGVEETQYF.

The chain combines TRBV30 with TRBJ1-6; D is undetermined. The CDR3 spans 16 residues. Germline CDR1 reads GTSNPN; CDR2 reads SVGIG (reference sequence). The V and J ends lost 4 bases and 0 bases respectively, with 13 bases between them. The CDR3 sequence: CAWTLGHISYNSPLHF. Written as DNA, the CDR3 is TGTGCCTGGACCCTAGGTCACATCTCCTATAATTCACCCCTCCACTTT.

The chain has TRBV14 and TRBJ1-1, with TRBD1 identical over 8 bases. In germline, CDR1 is SGHDN, CDR2 FVKESK. Trimming removed 1 base from V and 4 bases from J; junction bases left unmatched: 5. The length of the CDR3 is 15 residues. The CDR3 loop reads CASSQGQGPGTEAFF. As DNA, the CDR3 is TGTGCCAGCAGCCAAGGACAGGGGCCCGGCACTGAAGCTTTCTTT.

The rearrangement links TRBV10-1 to TRBJ1-2; 9 nucleotides line up with TRBD1. V lost 8 bases, J lost 1 base, and 2 bases stayed unmatched. Germline CDR1 reads WNHNN; CDR2 reads SYGVQD (reference sequence). The CDR3 has 13 residues. The CDR3: CASRTGVNYGYTF. DNA of the CDR3: TGCGCCAGCCGGACAGGGGTTAACTATGGCTACACCTTC.

The genes are TRBV20-1 and TRBJ1-1; D unclear. Trimming left V 5 bases short and J 7 bases short, with 8 bases between. The CDR3 extends over 10 amino acids. CDR1 is DFQATT and CDR2 is SNEGSKA in the germline V gene (reference sequence). CDR3 coding DNA: TGCAGTGCTTCAGGCTTTGAAGCTTTCTTT. Its protein product is CSASGFEAFF.

The rearrangement uses TRBV27 and TRBJ2-7; a possible D gene is TRBD2 (7 bases). There are 14 residues in the CDR3. V was trimmed by 4 bases and J by 1 base, leaving 11 bases between them. The germline gives CDR1 MNHEY, CDR2 SMNVEV (reference sequence). For the CDR3, the DNA is TGTGCCAGCAGTTGGCGGGGGCCATCCTACGAGCAGTACTTC. It specifies CASSWRGPSYEQYF.

The chain links TRBV5-4 to TRBJ1-2; possibly TRBD1 for D (6 bases). Germline loops: CDR1 SGHNT, CDR2 YYREEE (reference sequence). V gave up 2 bases and J gave up 6 bases, with 11 bases separating them. CDR3 length: 13 amino acids. The CDR3 DNA follows: TGTGCCAGCAGCTTTGACAGGTTCAATGGCTACACCTTC. Translated, it gives CASSFDRFNGYTF.

This clone was counted a few times. The chain is built from TRBV13 and TRBJ2-1; D possibly corresponds to TRBD2 (5 bases). V lost 6 bases to trimming and J lost 7 bases, with 19 bases between them. CDR3 size: 15 residues. Germline values: CDR1 PRHDT, CDR2 FYEKMQ (reference sequence). In DNA form, the CDR3 reads TGTGCCAGCAGTTCCGCCCCGGGGTCGATGAATGAGCAGTTCTTC. This encodes CASSSAPGSMNEQFF.

This clone appeared a few times. The CDR3 region is CASSQGRGTDTQYF. The CDR3 nucleotides read TGCGCCAGCAGCCAAGGGCGGGGGACAGATACGCAGTATTTT. This chain joins TRBV4-1 and TRBJ2-3; TRBD2 aligns across 7 bases. CDR1 is MGHRA and CDR2 is YSYEKL in the germline V gene. The CDR3 loop spans 14 amino acids. The V gene end was trimmed by 1 base and the J gene end by 3 bases; junction bases not matched to a gene: 1.

The chain joins TRBV7-6 to TRBJ2-1; TRBD2 aligns across 10 bases. V was pared by 1 base and J by 4 bases, with 7 bases of the junction left unmatched. Germline V gene sequence: CDR1 SGHVS, CDR2 FNYEAQ. CDR3 length: 17 amino acids. CDR3 sequence reads: CASSLEGLAGAYNEQFF. DNA of the CDR3: TGTGCCAGCAGCTTAGAAGGTCTAGCGGGGGCTTACAATGAGCAGTTCTTC.

This clone came up a few times. The V gene is TRBV11-2, the J gene TRBJ2-1; no definite D call. The CDR3 is made up of 15 amino acids. V dropped 5 bases and J dropped 3 bases, with 14 bases sitting between them. CDR1 and CDR2 from the germline V gene are SGHAT and FQNNGV. Written as DNA, the CDR3 is TGTGCCAGCAGCCCCGAGGCGGTTTACTACAATGAGCAGTTCTTC. Translated: CASSPEAVYYNEQFF.